This T cell receptor (beta chain) was profiled in a study of cytomegalovirus exposure and HLA in healthy donors. Study overall: Of all 400 or so donors who were genotyped, roughly 81% belonged to the Caucasian-associated ancestry cluster.

To note about this clone: The antigen remains unidentified.

The PCR employed 60 Vbeta primers together with 13 Jbeta primers. Only in-frame clones appear in the TCRdb table, and some are missing; sequencing was by immunoSEQ multiplex PCR. This sample yields approximately 160,000 clones, of which roughly 80% are seen a single time; roughly 9.7% belongs to the top ten. V lost 6 bases, J lost 4 bases, and 12 bases lay in between. CDR1 MNHEY and CDR2 SVGAGI come from the germline V gene. CDR3 length: 14 amino acids. Overall study results and limits: Later work found that TCR association rates differed between HLA loci; DRB1 had the most and HLA-C the fewest. Later on, analysis showed that most CMV-associated TCR beta chains appeared to be HLA-restricted. Reportedly, TCR beta sequences accurately predicted HLA-A and HLA-B alleles in most subjects.

The sequence was obtained from a man aged 18 to 29 in good health and CMV-seropositive. Specimen: PBMCs. This chain joins TRBV6-5 and TRBJ2-2; a possible D gene is TRBD1 (5 bases). The chain's CDR3 is CASRTDSSTGELFF. The DNA of the CDR3 is TGTGCCAGCAGAACCGACAGTTCCACCGGGGAGCTGTTTTTT.